These T cell receptor beta chains were read from a single sample in a study of blood T cells in healthy people across ages. TCRdb reprocessed the 5' RACE reads with MiXCR, giving one entry per CDR3 protein. The sample shows some 940,000 distinct CDR3 sequences, 25% to 35% of them seen only once. The same data also went into a second study, on T cells of mothers and their children.

Sample: blood. The receptors were sampled from a woman aged 40 to 55 in good health. The CDR3 runs from the conserved cysteine through the conserved F or W. Fields, in order: clone size, D gene, V gene, J gene, CDR3 protein, CDR3 DNA. D genes are given only for firm matches. Some rows mark clone size as missing; the rest say once, few, many or name a class of expanded clone.

many	NA	TRBV29-1	TRBJ2-3	CSVESGVRTDTQYF	TGCAGCGTTGAGTCAGGGGTCAGAACAGATACGCAGTATTTT
NA	TRBD1	TRBV2	TRBJ1-1	CASRRQGATEAFF	TGTGCCAGCAGACGACAGGGGGCTACTGAAGCTTTCTTT
many	NA	TRBV5-5	TRBJ2-5	CASSLAIETQYF	TGTGCCAGCAGCTTGGCCATTGAGACCCAGTACTTC
many	TRBD2	TRBV20-1	TRBJ2-7	CSASNSGGGSDEQYF	TGCAGTGCTAGTAATAGCGGGGGTGGTAGCGACGAGCAGTACTTC
NA	NA	TRBV5-1	TRBJ1-2	CASSLADVGRYNYGYTF	TGCGCCAGCAGCTTGGCCGACGTGGGCCGCTATAACTATGGCTACACCTTC
many	NA	TRBV20-1	TRBJ2-5	CSAPSPGRNDGTQYF	TGCAGTGCACCGTCCCCGGGACGTAACGATGGGACCCAGTACTTC
NA	NA	TRBV6-2/TRBV6-3	TRBJ2-6	CASSYDRPLSSGANVLTF	TGTGCCAGCAGTTATGACAGGCCTCTGAGCTCTGGGGCCAACGTCCTGACTTTC
NA	TRBD1	TRBV20-1	TRBJ1-6	CSASYRTGTSPLHF	TGCAGTGCTTCTTATCGGACAGGGACTTCACCCCTCCACTTT
NA	TRBD1	TRBV7-2	TRBJ1-1	CASSLARGRAFF	TGTGCCAGCAGCTTAGCCAGGGGGCGAGCTTTCTTT
many	TRBD1	TRBV20-1	TRBJ1-2	CSARGAGGVSYGYTF	TGCAGTGCAAGGGGGGCAGGGGGCGTCAGCTATGGCTACACCTTC
once	TRBD1	TRBV7-2	TRBJ2-7	CASSAQGISYEQYF	TGTGCCAGCTCCGCACAGGGGATCTCCTACGAGCAGTACTTC
many	NA	TRBV6-2/TRBV6-3	TRBJ2-5	CASRPLASLQETQYF	TGTGCCAGCAGACCACTAGCTTCCCTTCAAGAGACCCAGTACTTC
many	TRBD1	TRBV3-1	TRBJ2-1	CASSQAGGHEQFF	TGTGCCAGCAGCCAAGCAGGGGGTCATGAGCAGTTCTTC
NA	NA	TRBV20-1	TRBJ1-2	CSATTSVYGYTF	TGCAGTGCTACGACCTCCGTCTATGGCTACACCTTC
NA	NA	TRBV29-1	TRBJ1-1	CSVPAGTLNTEAFF	TGCAGCGTCCCAGCCGGGACATTGAACACTGAAGCTTTCTTT
few	NA	TRBV20-1	TRBJ1-1	CSARDPGVGTEAFF	TGCAGTGCTAGAGATCCGGGAGTGGGCACTGAAGCTTTCTTT
NA	NA	TRBV19	TRBJ1-4	CASSIRQALPNEKLFF	TGTGCCAGTAGTATTCGACAGGCTCTCCCTAATGAAAAACTGTTTTTT
many	NA	TRBV28	TRBJ2-7	CASSRLVNEQYF	TGTGCCAGCAGTAGGCTAGTAAACGAGCAGTACTTC
few	NA	TRBV7-2	TRBJ2-3	CASSQRGGVARGDTQYF	TGTGCCAGCAGCCAGAGGGGTGGGGTAGCGAGGGGGGATACGCAGTATTTT
NA	TRBD1	TRBV19	TRBJ1-2	CASRPGTGGDYGYTF	TGTGCCAGTAGGCCCGGGACAGGGGGCGACTATGGCTACACCTTC
NA	NA	TRBV7-9	TRBJ2-7	CASSLVQAYEQYF	TGTGCCAGCAGCTTAGTGCAGGCATACGAGCAGTACTTC
many	NA	TRBV12-3/TRBV12-4	TRBJ1-6	CASSLGAKNSPLHF	TGTGCCAGCAGTTTAGGGGCGAAAAATTCACCCCTCCACTTT
many	TRBD2	TRBV4-3	TRBJ2-7	CASSQVHGTSGGYEQYF	TGCGCCAGCAGCCAAGTGCACGGGACTAGCGGGGGCTACGAGCAGTACTTC
NA	NA	TRBV28	TRBJ2-1	CASSSPGPNYNEQFF	TGTGCCAGCAGTTCCCCGGGTCCTAACTACAATGAGCAGTTCTTC
NA	TRBD1	TRBV20-1	TRBJ2-1	CSAGKGQGYNEQFF	TGCAGTGCCGGAAAGGGACAGGGTTACAATGAGCAGTTCTTC
NA	TRBD2	TRBV7-2	TRBJ2-7	CASSPREGTYNEQYF	TGTGCCAGCAGCCCCCGGGAGGGAACCTACAATGAGCAGTACTTC
many	NA	TRBV20-1	TRBJ2-1	CSASPLRGRSYNEQFF	TGCAGTGCTAGCCCCTTGAGGGGCAGATCCTACAATGAGCAGTTCTTC
many	NA	TRBV10-3	TRBJ2-1	CAISGNSNEQFF	TGTGCCATCAGTGGTAATAGCAATGAGCAGTTCTTC
many	NA	TRBV3-1	TRBJ2-7	CASSQDRRYEQYF	TGTGCCAGCAGCCAAGATCGCCGCTACGAGCAGTACTTC
many	TRBD2	TRBV10-3	TRBJ2-7	CATGLAGDYEQYF	TGTGCCACGGGACTAGCGGGGGACTACGAGCAGTACTTC
many	NA	TRBV2	TRBJ1-2	CASTPGDDNYGYTF	TGTGCCAGCACTCCGGGGGACGATAACTATGGCTACACCTTC
few	NA	TRBV27	TRBJ1-5	CASSLLGSGNQPQHF	TGTGCCAGCAGTTTATTGGGCAGTGGGAATCAGCCCCAGCATTTT
NA	TRBD1	TRBV5-1	TRBJ2-7	CASSLGGTGDSHEQYF	TGCGCCAGCAGCTTGGGAGGGACAGGGGACTCCCACGAGCAGTACTTC
few	NA	TRBV5-1	TRBJ1-1	CASSLMSFVNTEAFF	TGCGCCAGCAGCTTAATGTCGTTTGTGAACACTGAAGCTTTCTTT
few	NA	TRBV28	TRBJ1-4	CASSLYPGVVNEKLFF	TGTGCCAGCAGTTTATATCCAGGGGTGGTTAATGAAAAACTGTTTTTT
many	TRBD2	TRBV4-1	TRBJ2-7	CASSQKRGEYEQYF	TGCGCCAGCAGCCAAAAGCGGGGGGAATACGAGCAGTACTTC
many	TRBD1	TRBV12-3/TRBV12-4	TRBJ2-7	CASSKTGSMYEQYF	TGTGCCAGCAGCAAGACAGGGAGTATGTACGAGCAGTACTTC